This section outlines one TCR beta chain sequence together with its context. Sequencing was performed with immunoSEQ multiplex PCR; in TCRdb, only in-frame clones are kept and a portion is missing. The sample carries 200,000 to 300,000 clones, approximately 88% recorded once. This CDR3 is 13 amino acids long. The germline gives CDR1 SGHNT, CDR2 YYREEE (reference sequence). The V end was cut by 4 bases, the J end by 3 bases, with 10 bases between. Exposed participants encountered a COVID-19 case during the 2 weeks preceding study entry. These data originate in a study of blood T cell repertoires in COVID-19.

Sequenced input: PBMCs or T cells enriched from blood (not recorded which). The chain is built from TRBV5-4 and TRBJ1-2, with a possible D match to TRBD1 (6 bases). The clonotype originates from a woman in her thirties or forties who had been exposed to COVID-19. CDR3 residues: CASSRAGDYGYTF. The CDR3, as DNA: TGTGCCAGCAGCCGGGCAGGGGACTATGGCTACACCTTC. Looking up the rest from reference TRBV5-4 and TRBJ1-2 gives the full variable domain: ETGVTQSPTHLIKTRGQQVTLRCSSQSGHNTVSWYQQALGQGPQFIFQYYREEENGRGNFPPRFSGLQFPNYSSELNVNALELDDSALYLCASSRAGDYGYTFGSGTRLTVV.